The clone carrying this TCR beta chain was counted a few times. Antigen specificity is unknown. cDNA libraries for TCR beta contained unique molecular identifiers. TCRdb re-derived calls from the PCR reads in MiXCR, one entry per CDR3 protein. This table has 750,000 to 900,000 distinct CDR3 sequences, around 42% appearing once. CDR1 is MNHNS and CDR2 is SASEGT in the germline V gene. V lost 6 bases to trimming and J lost 4 bases, with 19 bases between them. The CDR3 is 15 residues long. The record originates from a study of post-analysis software for immune sequencing data. Findings and caveats of the study: About 5 TRBV segments (TRBV5-6, TRBV5-1 and TRBV20-1 among them) occurred more frequently in patients than in controls.

The sequence was obtained from a girl aged 5 to 17 with multiple sclerosis. The V call is TRBV6-1, the J call TRBJ2-7; D may be TRBD1 (5 bases). Specimen: blood. The CDR3: CASSSDKSYLYEQYF. The CDR3 coding sequence is TGTGCCAGCAGCTCGGACAAAAGCTACCTTTACGAGCAGTACTTC.